This TCR beta chain was recorded in a study of cytomegalovirus exposure and HLA in healthy donors. For the study at large: Early released data comprised some 91 million unique TCRs from HLA-typed donors. Study-level points and caveats: Highly shared variants forming one cluster were likely a sequencing artifact. A missense variant in DCLRE1C was later tied to TCR beta V- and J-gene trimming. Later analysis reportedly placed an Asian-associated ancestry cluster below the roughly 700-donor mean in N-insertions.

To note about this clone: The target antigen is unknown.

A multiplex PCR was run with 60 Vbeta primers and 13 Jbeta primers. The data were produced by immunoSEQ multiplex PCR, yet TCRdb's version contains in-frame clones alone and is incomplete. The sample lists 76,000 or so clones; 78% were seen once. Germline trimming cut 8 bases from V and 8 bases from J; bases unmatched to any gene: 1. The CDR3 extends over 12 amino acids. CDR1 and CDR2 (germline): ENHRY, SYGVKD. Sample: PBMCs. The TCR sequence derives from a woman between 35 and 50 years old in good health and CMV-seropositive. The chain couples TRBV10-3 to TRBJ2-1; TRBD2 aligns across 12 bases. CDR3: CAIASGGDEQFF. As DNA, the CDR3 is TGTGCCATCGCTAGCGGGGGGGATGAGCAGTTCTTC.